These 28 T cell receptor beta chains originate from one sample sequenced in a study of blood T cell repertoires in COVID-19. TCRdb's table, derived via immunoSEQ multiplex PCR, lists solely in-frame clones and lacks some. The sample has 450,000 or so clones; less than 95% are singletons. What was sequenced was PBMCs or T cells enriched from blood (not recorded which). These receptors came from a man between 18 and 35 years old who had recovered from COVID-19.

The V and J genes are TRBV10-3 and TRBJ1-5; D is unclear. The germline CDR1 and CDR2 sequences are ENHRY and SYGVKD. The CDR3 has 16 residues. The ends were cut back, 2 bases at V and 0 bases at J, with 11 bases in the middle. Here the CDR3 DNA reads TGTGCCATCAGTGAGACCCTCGGAGGTAGCAATCAGCCCCAGCATTTT. Its protein product is CAISETLGGSNQPQHF.

The chain has TRBV27 and TRBJ1-6, with TRBD1 as a possible D gene (6 bases). V was pared by 6 bases and J by 4 bases, with 16 bases between. Germline V gives CDR1 MNHEY, CDR2 SMNVEV (reference sequence). There are 16 residues in the CDR3. The chain's CDR3 is CASRDLLQGYNSPLHF. For the CDR3, the DNA is TGTGCCAGCAGGGACCTACTACAGGGTTATAATTCACCCCTCCACTTT.

This chain uses TRBV6-1 with TRBJ1-1; D remains ambiguous. Trimming left V 0 bases short and J 7 bases short, with 9 bases between. Germline loops: CDR1 MNHNS, CDR2 SASEGT. The CDR3 extends over 13 amino acids. The CDR3 DNA reads as TGTGCCAGCAGTGAAGCGAGGAGGAGTGAAGCTTTCTTT. It specifies CASSEARRSEAFF.

This rearrangement joins TRBV6-5 to TRBJ2-5, with 8 bases matching TRBD2. V shed 4 bases and J 5 bases; nucleotides not matched to a gene: 9. This CDR3 has 15 amino acids. From germline, CDR1 is MNHEY and CDR2 SVGAGI. The CDR3 nucleotides read TGTGCCAGCAGTTCGACGGGGGGGCTGGCGGAGACCCAGTACTTC. It yields the protein CASSSTGGLAETQYF.

This clone was picked up one time. The chain combines TRBV2 with TRBJ1-2, with D unclear. This CDR3 is 13 amino acids long. The germline gives CDR1 SNHLY, CDR2 FYNNEI. Trimming shortened V by 1 base and J by 9 bases, and 12 bases separated the two germline ends. This chain's CDR3 is CASSEGGIVRYTF. The CDR3 DNA follows: TGTGCCAGCAGTGAAGGAGGGATTGTACGCTACACCTTC. The full variable domain, rest sourced from reference TRBV2 and TRBJ1-2, is EPEVTQTPSHQVTQMGQEVILRCVPISNHLYFYWYRQILGQKVEFLVSFYNNEISEKSEIFDDQFSVERPDGSNFTLKIRSTKLEDSAMYFCASSEGGIVRYTFGSGTRLTVV.

This rearrangement joins TRBV5-1 to TRBJ1-1, with a weak D call TRBD1 (5 bases). The CDR3 runs 14 residues. V was shortened by 1 base and J by 6 bases, with 13 bases between the two germline ends. The germline V gene has CDR1 SGHRS and CDR2 YFSETQ. The CDR3 DNA is TGCGCCAGCAGCTTGAGCGTGACAGCCCCTGAAGCTTTCTTT. Translated: CASSLSVTAPEAFF.

The rearrangement uses TRBV10-3 and TRBJ1-1, with D perhaps TRBD1 (5 bases). The germline V and J ends were trimmed by 6 bases and 5 bases, with 13 bases remaining between them. This CDR3 has 13 residues. The V gene's germline CDR1 is ENHRY and CDR2 SYGVKD. For the CDR3, the DNA is TGTGCCATCAGCCGGGACTTACAGACTGAAGCTTTCTTT. Translated: CAISRDLQTEAFF.

V and J are TRBV19 and TRBJ1-2; the match to TRBD1 covers 7 bases. This CDR3 has 11 residues. J lost 9 bases, V lost 7 bases, and 5 bases had no gene match. Germline values: CDR1 LNHDA, CDR2 SQIVND (reference sequence). CDR3 nucleotide sequence: TGTGCCAGTACACAGGGGCCGAGCTACACCTTC. As protein: CASTQGPSYTF.

The V and J genes are TRBV29-1 and TRBJ1-4, with 10 bases aligning to TRBD1. The germline gives CDR1 SQVTM, CDR2 ANQGSEA. This CDR3 spans 15 amino acids. Losses at the gene ends were 2 bases for V and 7 bases for J; bases not matched to a gene: 7. CDR3 region: CSVERQGAFGEKLFF. The DNA of the CDR3 is TGCAGCGTTGAAAGACAGGGGGCATTCGGTGAAAAACTGTTTTTT.

The V call is TRBV5-1, the J call TRBJ1-1; weak D call: TRBD1 (5 bases). Germline CDR1 and CDR2: SGHRS and YFSETQ. Deletions cut 4 bases from V and 0 bases from J, with 22 bases between. The CDR3 is 18 amino acids. The CDR3 nucleotides are TGCGCCAGCAGCCGGGGACCGGGGGGAAGCTTCATGAACACTGAAGCTTTCTTT. It translates to CASSRGPGGSFMNTEAFF.

The genes are TRBV6-8 and TRBJ2-7; 9 bases are a match to TRBD2. V lost 0 bases and J lost 1; bases outside the gene matches: 7. Germline lookup yields CDR1 MNHGY and CDR2 SAAAGT. The CDR3 has 17 amino acids. The CDR3 sequence: CASSYSIGLAGSYEQYF. The CDR3 bases are TGTGCCAGCAGTTACTCGATTGGGCTAGCGGGGTCCTACGAGCAGTACTTC.

The chain couples TRBV19 to TRBJ2-2; the D gene is possibly TRBD1 (6 bases). Trimming cost V 5 bases and J 4 bases, with 14 bases left between them. Germline V gene lookup returns CDR1 LNHDA and CDR2 SQIVND (reference sequence). The CDR3 loop spans 15 amino acids. The CDR3 sequence: CASSSRQAPTGELFF. For the CDR3, the DNA is TGTGCCAGTAGTTCTAGACAGGCCCCCACCGGGGAGCTGTTTTTT.

In this sample, this clone turned up a few times. The chain links TRBV7-9 to TRBJ2-7; TRBD1 is a possible D gene (5 bases). Trimming cost V 1 base and J 3 bases, with 10 bases left between them. The CDR3 is 14 amino acids. Germline V CDR1 and CDR2: SEHNR, FQNEAQ (reference sequence). The CDR3 DNA sequence: TGTGCCAGCAGCTTAGGGCAGGGTTACTACGAGCAGTACTTC. It translates to CASSLGQGYYEQYF.

V gene TRBV10-3 combines with J gene TRBJ2-1; D unclear. The CDR3 sequence is 13 residues long. Germline CDR1 reads ENHRY; CDR2 reads SYGVKD. Trimming cost V 9 bases and J 5 bases, with 14 bases left between them. The CDR3 sequence is CAIRSLPHNEQFF. The CDR3 DNA sequence: TGTGCCATTCGGTCGCTCCCCCACAATGAGCAGTTCTTC.

In this sample, this clone turned up once. V gene TRBV7-9 combines with J gene TRBJ2-5; D is perhaps TRBD2 (5 bases). Germline CDR1 reads SEHNR; CDR2 reads FQNEAQ (reference sequence). This CDR3 has 14 residues. V lost 5 bases and J 4 bases, leaving 14 bases between the germline ends. The CDR3 sequence: CASSPRGIPETQYF. DNA of the CDR3: TGTGCCAGCAGCCCCCGGGGAATCCCAGAGACCCAGTACTTC. Supplemented by reference TRBV7-9 and TRBJ2-5, the full variable domain reads DTGVSQNPRHKITKRGQNVTFRCDPISEHNRLYWYRQTLGQGPEFLTYFQNEAQLEKSRLLSDRFSAERPKGSFSTLEIQRTEQGDSAMYLCASSPRGIPETQYFGPGTRLLVL.

CDR3 sequence reads: CASSTATRREWSPLHF. Here the CDR3 DNA reads TGTGCCAGTAGTACCGCGACCAGGAGGGAGTGGTCACCCCTCCACTTT. This rearrangement joins TRBV19 to TRBJ1-6; D remains unclear. With 4 bases removed from V and 10 bases from J, the gap between germline ends came to 20 bases. This CDR3 region has 16 residues. CDR1 and CDR2 from the germline V gene are LNHDA and SQIVND (reference sequence).

This clone was seen a handful of times. This chain connects TRBV7-9 to TRBJ2-5; 9 bases agree with TRBD1. With 4 bases clipped from V and 5 bases from J, the junction kept 8 bases outside the gene matches. Looked up from germline, CDR1 is SEHNR and CDR2 is FQNEAQ (reference sequence). The CDR3 runs to 15 residues. CDR3 residues: CASSWGQGLWETQYF. DNA of the CDR3: TGTGCCAGCAGCTGGGGACAGGGCCTTTGGGAGACCCAGTACTTC. The full variable domain, its missing parts supplied by reference TRBV7-9 and TRBJ2-5, is DTGVSQNPRHKITKRGQNVTFRCDPISEHNRLYWYRQTLGQGPEFLTYFQNEAQLEKSRLLSDRFSAERPKGSFSTLEIQRTEQGDSAMYLCASSWGQGLWETQYFGPGTRLLVL.

V usage is TRBV24-1 and J usage is TRBJ2-3; TRBD1 matches 9 bases. This CDR3 has 18 residues. Germline V lookup: CDR1 KGHDR, CDR2 SFDVKD. The V and J ends lost 4 bases and 0 bases, in that order; junction bases with no gene match: 10. Written as DNA, the CDR3 is TGTGCCACCAGTGACCCCCCGGGACAGGGCACTAGCACAGATACGCAGTATTTT. Translation gives CATSDPPGQGTSTDTQYF.

The chain carries TRBV7-8 and TRBJ1-4; D ambiguous. The V gene lost 5 bases and the J gene lost 8 bases, with 12 bases spanning the gap. CDR3 length: 13 residues. CDR1 and CDR2 (germline): SGHVS, FQNEAQ. This chain's CDR3 is CASSRDNYEKLFF. The CDR3 DNA sequence: TGTGCCAGCAGCCGCGACAATTACGAAAAACTGTTTTTT.

In DNA form, the CDR3 reads TGCGGCACATCCATGGGAGGGTCAGATACGCAGTATTTT. Translation gives CGTSMGGSDTQYF. V and J are TRBV10-2 and TRBJ2-3; 7 bases fit TRBD2. The CDR3 length is 13 residues. The germline CDR1 and CDR2 sequences are WSHSY and SAAADI.

This clone was recorded a few times. This chain uses TRBV3-1 (or the pseudogene TRBV3-2) with TRBJ2-1, with 10 bases aligning to TRBD2. CDR1 and CDR2 (germline): LGHDT, YNNKEL (reference sequence). V was clipped by 1 base and J by 4 bases; unmatched bases: 7. The CDR3 is made up of 17 amino acids. The CDR3 DNA sequence: TGTGCCAGCAGCCAAGGTTTAGAACTAGCGGGGTACAATGAGCAGTTCTTC. This sequence encodes CASSQGLELAGYNEQFF.

The chain couples TRBV27 to TRBJ1-1, with D perhaps matching TRBD1 (6 bases). Germline V gene lookup returns CDR1 MNHEY and CDR2 SMNVEV (reference sequence). This CDR3 has 15 residues. V lost 5 bases and J 1 base, leaving 14 bases between the germline ends. The DNA for the CDR3 is TGTGCCAGCAGTCTAGATATACAGGGGAACACTGAAGCTTTCTTT. Residues: CASSLDIQGNTEAFF.

This rearrangement joins TRBV25-1 to TRBJ1-2; 7 bases line up with TRBD1. The V gene's germline CDR1 is MGHDK and CDR2 SYGVNS. Trimming took 4 bases from V and 4 from J; bases not matched to a gene: 6. The CDR3 spans 14 residues. The DNA for the CDR3 is TGTGCCAGCAGTGCCACGACAGGGACCTATGGCTACACCTTC. It yields the protein CASSATTGTYGYTF.

The J gene is TRBJ1-1, the V gene TRBV19; 7 positions match TRBD1. V gave up 5 bases and J gave up 5 bases; unmatched junction bases: 11. CDR1 is LNHDA and CDR2 is SQIVND in the germline V gene (reference sequence). The CDR3 has 15 residues. The CDR3 loop is CASSPQGTLGTEAFF. CDR3 nucleotides: TGTGCCAGTAGTCCACAGGGGACGTTGGGAACTGAAGCTTTCTTT.

The chain employs TRBV10-3 and TRBJ1-6; possibly TRBD1 for D (6 bases). Trimming took 2 bases from V and 5 from J, leaving 10 bases between them. The CDR3 is 15 amino acids. Germline CDR1 reads ENHRY; CDR2 reads SYGVKD. CDR3 region: CAISEPRGHNSPLHF. The CDR3 DNA follows: TGTGCCATCAGTGAGCCCAGGGGACATAATTCACCCCTCCACTTT.

The chain couples TRBV10-1 to TRBJ1-1; 9 positions match TRBD1. Germline CDR1 is WNHNN and CDR2 is SYGVQD (reference sequence). The length of the CDR3 is 19 residues. The V and J ends lost 3 bases and 1 base, in that order; junction bases with no gene match: 15. CDR3 sequence (DNA): TGCGCCAGCAGTGAAATAACACCCCACAGGGGGCAAACGAACACTGAAGCTTTCTTT. Its translation is CASSEITPHRGQTNTEAFF.

V gene TRBV5-4 combines with J gene TRBJ1-1; 7 bases are shared with TRBD1. This CDR3 has 14 amino acids. The ends lost 0 bases at V and 7 bases at J; junction bases unmatched: 6. Germline assignment: CDR1 SGHNT and CDR2 YYREEE (reference sequence). The CDR3 spells CASSLGDSRNEAFF. CDR3 DNA: TGTGCCAGCAGCTTGGGGGACAGCAGAAATGAAGCTTTCTTT. The whole variable domain, filled in from reference TRBV5-4 and TRBJ1-1, reads ETGVTQSPTHLIKTRGQQVTLRCSSQSGHNTVSWYQQALGQGPQFIFQYYREEENGRGNFPPRFSGLQFPNYSSELNVNALELDDSALYLCASSLGDSRNEAFFGQGTRLTVV.

The rearrangement joins TRBV6-2 or TRBV6-3 to TRBJ2-7; 12 bases are shared with TRBD2. Looked up from germline, CDR1 is MNHEY and CDR2 is SVGEGT. With V trimmed by 2 bases and J by 5 bases, 4 bases remained unmatched. This CDR3 comprises 15 residues. CDR3 in DNA: TGTGCCAGCAGTTACGGGCTAGCGGGAGGGCACGAGCAGTACTTC. Translating gives CASSYGLAGGHEQYF.